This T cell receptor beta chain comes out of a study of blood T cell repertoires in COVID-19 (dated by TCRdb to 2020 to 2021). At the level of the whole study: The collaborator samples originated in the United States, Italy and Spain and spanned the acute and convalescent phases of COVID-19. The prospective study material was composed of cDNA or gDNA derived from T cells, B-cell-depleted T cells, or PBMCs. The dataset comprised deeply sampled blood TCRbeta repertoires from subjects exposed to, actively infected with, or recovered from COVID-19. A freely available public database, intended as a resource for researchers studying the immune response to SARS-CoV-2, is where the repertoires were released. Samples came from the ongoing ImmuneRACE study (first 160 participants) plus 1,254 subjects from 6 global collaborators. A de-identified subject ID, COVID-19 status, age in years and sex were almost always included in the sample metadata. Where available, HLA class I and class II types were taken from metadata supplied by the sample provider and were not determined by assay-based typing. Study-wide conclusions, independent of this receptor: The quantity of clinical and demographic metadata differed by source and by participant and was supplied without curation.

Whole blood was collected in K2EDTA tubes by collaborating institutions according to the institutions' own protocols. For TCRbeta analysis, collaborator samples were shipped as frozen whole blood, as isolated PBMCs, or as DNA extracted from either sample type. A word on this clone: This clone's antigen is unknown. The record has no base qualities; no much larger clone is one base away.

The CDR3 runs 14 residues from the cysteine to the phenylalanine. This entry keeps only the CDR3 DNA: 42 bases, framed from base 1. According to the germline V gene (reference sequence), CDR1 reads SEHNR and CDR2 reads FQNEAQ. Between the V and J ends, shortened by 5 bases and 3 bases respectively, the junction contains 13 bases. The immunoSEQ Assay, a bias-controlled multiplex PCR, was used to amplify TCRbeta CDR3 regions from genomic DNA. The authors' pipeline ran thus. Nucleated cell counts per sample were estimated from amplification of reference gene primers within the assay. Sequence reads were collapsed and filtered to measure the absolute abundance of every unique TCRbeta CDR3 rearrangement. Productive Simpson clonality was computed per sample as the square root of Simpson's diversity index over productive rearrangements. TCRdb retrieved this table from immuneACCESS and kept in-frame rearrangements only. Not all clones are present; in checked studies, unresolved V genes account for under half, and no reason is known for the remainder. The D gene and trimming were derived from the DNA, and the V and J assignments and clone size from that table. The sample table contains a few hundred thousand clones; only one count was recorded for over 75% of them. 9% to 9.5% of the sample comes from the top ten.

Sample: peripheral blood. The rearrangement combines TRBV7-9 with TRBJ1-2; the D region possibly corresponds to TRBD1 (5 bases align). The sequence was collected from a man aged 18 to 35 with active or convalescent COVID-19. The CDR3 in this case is CASSHGAGDYGYTF. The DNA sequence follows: TGTGCCAGCAGCCATGGGGCGGGAGACTATGGCTACACCTTC. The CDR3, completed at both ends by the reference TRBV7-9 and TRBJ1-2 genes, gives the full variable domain DTGVSQNPRHKITKRGQNVTFRCDPISEHNRLYWYRQTLGQGPEFLTYFQNEAQLEKSRLLSDRFSAERPKGSFSTLEIQRTEQGDSAMYLCASSHGAGDYGYTFGSGTRLTVV.